This T cell receptor beta chain derives from a study of T-cell memory formation after mild COVID-19. Study context: TCR clusters were mostly confined to one donor each.

One entry per CDR3 protein, called by TCRdb with MiXCR from the 5' RACE reads. The sample lists 530,000 or so distinct CDR3 sequences, 17% occurring once. As to this clonotype: Its antigen is unidentified.

Study outcomes and limitations: CD4/CD8 balance characterized clones contracting day 15 to 85, and CD4+ skew characterized later expanders. Among contracting clones, CD4+ were mainly CM/EM and CD8+ enriched in EMRA. Memory from before infection featured some responding clones, which suggests cross-reactive memory joined.

Trimming took off 1 base at V and 7 bases at J, with 14 bases between the two ends. The CDR3 consists of 16 residues. The sequence was obtained from an adult woman who had mild COVID-19 (a few samples of this study predate the infection). Cell type and time point are not known. The sequencing sample was made of PBMCs or a T cell subset sorted from them (not recorded which). V is TRBV12-3 or TRBV12-4 and J is TRBJ1-6, with a tentative D call TRBD1 (5 bases). CDR3 loop: CASSLGSGTLNSPLHF. CDR3 sequence (DNA): TGTGCCAGCAGTTTAGGAAGCGGGACCCTAAATTCACCCCTCCACTTT.